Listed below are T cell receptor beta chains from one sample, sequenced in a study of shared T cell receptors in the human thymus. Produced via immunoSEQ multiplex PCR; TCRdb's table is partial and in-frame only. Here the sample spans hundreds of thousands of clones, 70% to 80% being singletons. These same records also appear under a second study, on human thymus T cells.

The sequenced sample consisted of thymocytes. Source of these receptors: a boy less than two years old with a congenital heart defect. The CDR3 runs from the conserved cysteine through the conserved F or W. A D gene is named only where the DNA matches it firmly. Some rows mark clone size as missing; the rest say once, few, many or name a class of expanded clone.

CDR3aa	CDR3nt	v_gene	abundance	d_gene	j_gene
CASGETSGVNTGELFF	TGTGCCAGCGGAGAGACTAGCGGGGTGAACACCGGGGAGCTGTTTTTT	TRBV5-6	once	TRBD2	TRBJ2-2
CSTSGTSGSSYNEQFF	TGCAGCACCTCCGGGACTAGCGGAAGCTCCTACAATGAGCAGTTCTTC	TRBV29-1	-	TRBD2	TRBJ2-1
CASSPMEGNTEAFF	TGTGCCAGCAGTCCAATGGAGGGGAACACTGAAGCTTTCTTT	TRBV27	-	-	TRBJ1-1
CASRPGQRAENTEAFF	TGTGCCAGCAGGCCGGGACAAAGAGCCGAGAACACTGAAGCTTTCTTT	TRBV6-4	-	-	TRBJ1-1
CASSVGDRPPSGTDTQYF	TGTGCCAGCAGTGTTGGGGACAGGCCCCCTTCGGGCACAGATACGCAGTATTTT	TRBV6-1	-	TRBD1	TRBJ2-3
CAIRPRGADTEAFF	TGTGCCATCAGACCTCGAGGCGCGGACACTGAAGCTTTCTTT	TRBV10-3	-	-	TRBJ1-1
CASSSWTGGGEKLFF	TGTGCCAGCAGCTCCTGGACAGGGGGGGGTGAAAAACTGTTTTTT	TRBV11-2	-	TRBD1	TRBJ1-4
CAWSPQVMDGYTF	TGTGCCTGGAGTCCCCAGGTCATGGATGGCTACACCTTC	TRBV30	-	-	TRBJ1-2
CASRGELTGVRGAYGYTF	TGTGCCAGCAGGGGGGAACTGACAGGGGTCCGAGGGGCCTATGGCTACACCTTC	TRBV27	-	TRBD1	TRBJ1-2
CASSPDERGPPHEQYF	TGCGCCAGCAGCCCCGACGAGCGGGGACCCCCCCACGAGCAGTACTTC	TRBV5-1	-	TRBD2	TRBJ2-7
CASTPGTGVGGSYEQYF	TGTGCCTCCACTCCCGGGACAGGGGTGGGGGGAAGCTACGAGCAGTACTTC	TRBV30	-	TRBD1	TRBJ2-7
CASSLGLAGGRNEQYF	TGTGCCAGCAGCTTAGGGCTAGCGGGAGGGAGGAACGAGCAGTACTTC	TRBV7-2	-	TRBD2	TRBJ2-7
CASSLWTGPYQETQYF	TGTGCCAGCAGTTTATGGACAGGGCCGTACCAAGAGACCCAGTACTTC	TRBV28	-	TRBD1	TRBJ2-5
CATDGLAGDEQYF	TGTGCCACAGATGGACTAGCGGGAGACGAGCAGTACTTC	TRBV27	-	TRBD2	TRBJ2-7
CASSPQHQGLAPPHDRRTEAFF	TGTGCCAGCAGCCCGCAACATCAGGGCCTGGCCCCCCCCCATGACCGTCGTACTGAAGCTTTCTTT	TRBV4-2	-	-	TRBJ1-1
CASSGGTGQETQYF	TGCGCCAGCAGTGGGGGGACAGGCCAAGAGACCCAGTACTTC	TRBV10-2	-	TRBD1	TRBJ2-5
CASITGSRPDTQYF	TGTGCCAGCATTACAGGGTCCAGGCCAGATACGCAGTATTTT	TRBV6-1	-	-	TRBJ2-3
CSVDGRGLADLDTQYF	TGCAGCGTTGACGGTCGGGGACTAGCGGACTTGGATACGCAGTATTTT	TRBV29-1	few	TRBD2	TRBJ2-3
CASSLAGRGPFTDTQYF	TGTGCCAGCAGCTTAGCGGGCAGGGGGCCTTTCACAGATACGCAGTATTTT	TRBV7-9	once	TRBD1	TRBJ2-3
CASSESQVSETQYF	TGCGCCAGCAGTGAGTCCCAGGTTTCGGAGACCCAGTACTTC	TRBV10-1	once	-	TRBJ2-5
CASRGMNTEAFF	TGTGCCAGCCGGGGGATGAACACTGAAGCTTTCTTT	TRBV25-1	-	-	TRBJ1-1
CASSLLVGREEGTQYF	TGCGCCAGCAGCCTCCTCGTCGGCCGGGAAGAGGGGACCCAGTACTTC	TRBV4-1	once	-	TRBJ2-5
CASRVRAPGGGQPQHF	TGCGCCAGCAGAGTCCGGGCCCCCGGCGGAGGGCAGCCCCAGCATTTT	TRBV10-1	-	-	TRBJ1-5
CAWSLRGYQETQYF	TGTGCCTGGAGCCTCCGGGGGTATCAAGAGACCCAGTACTTC	TRBV30	once	-	TRBJ2-5